This TCR beta chain was sequenced in a study of metastatic and nonmetastatic thyroid tumors. At the level of the study: Malignant and benign thyroid patients had repertoires compared in peripheral blood and tumor or nodule tissue.

Via MiXCR, TCRdb re-called the PCR reads. The data hold 50,000 or so clones, with over 15% observed a single time. Nobody among the patients had been given any treatment before thyroid surgery. Ten or more counts support this clone. The specimen was blood. The sequence came from a female donor with papillary thyroid cancer or a benign thyroid nodule (not recorded which). Some clones in this sample may be carry-over from other donors' samples.

This chain's CDR3 is CASNERTGGLEKLFF. The CDR3 nucleotides are TGTGCCAGCAACGAACGGACAGGGGGCCTTGAAAAACTGTTTTTT. V usage is TRBV2 and J usage is TRBJ1-4; 11 positions match TRBD1. The germline V gene encodes CDR1 SNHLY and CDR2 FYNNEI. V shed 7 bases, J shed 7 bases, and the junction held 8 bases outside the gene matches. CDR3 length: 15 residues.